The 5 T cell receptor beta chains presented below share a single source sample, sequenced in a study of T cell repertoires in cytomegalovirus infection. From the reads, TCRdb called clonotypes with MiXCR, one entry per CDR3 protein. The sample carries fewer than 700,000 distinct CDR3 sequences, 20% to 30% recorded once. Input material: CD8+ T cells from PBMCs. Source of these receptors: a human donor in good health (CMV status not recorded). Some clones in this sample may be carry-over from other donors' samples.

CDR3 nucleotides: TGTGCCAGCAGCCCGGGGGGGGCGGTCTCAGATACGCAGTATTTT. It codes for CASSPGGAVSDTQYF. This chain connects TRBV12-3 or TRBV12-4 to TRBJ2-3; 8 nucleotides agree with TRBD2. V shed 6 bases and J 4 bases; nucleotides not matched to a gene: 9. CDR3 length equals 15 residues.

A word on this clonotype: One base away lies a much larger clone, so this may be a sequencing read error. V gene TRBV12-3 or TRBV12-4 combines with J gene TRBJ1-1; D is possibly TRBD1 (6 bases). There are 19 residues in the CDR3. Trimming left V 11 bases short and J 3 bases short, with 34 bases between. The CDR3 DNA reads as TGTGCCCACCCCCTGGCTCAACCCGCTGTAGGGGGAGGGGACACTGAAGCTTTCTTT. Translation: CAHPLAQPAVGGGDTEAFF.

A remark on this clonotype: A much larger clone differs by one base, so this may be a read error. The chain links TRBV7-6 to TRBJ2-5; D remains ambiguous. Germline V gives CDR1 SGHVS, CDR2 FNYEAQ. This CDR3 is built from 17 residues. CDR3 residues: CANSLGETASPEETQYF. CDR3 nucleotide sequence: TGTGCCAACAGCTTAGGTGAAACGGCTTCCCCGGAAGAGACCCAGTACTTC.

V usage is TRBV7-6 and J usage is TRBJ2-2; D perhaps matches TRBD2 (5 bases). This CDR3 comprises 12 residues. Germline lookup yields CDR1 SGHVS and CDR2 FNYEAQ. CDR3 bases: TGTGCTCTGGCGGCGGGCGCCGGGGAGCTGTTTTTT. Its protein product is CALAAGAGELFF.

This clonotype was seen a handful of times. The V gene is TRBV14, the J gene TRBJ2-5, with unresolved D. Germline-derived CDR1 and CDR2 are SGHDN and FVKESK. V gave up 4 bases and J gave up 5 bases, with 11 bases separating them. The CDR3 spans 13 residues. Here the CDR3 reads CASSPGSAETQYF. The CDR3 DNA is TGTGCCAGCAGCCCGGGCTCAGCGGAGACCCAGTACTTC. Full variable domain (remainder filled in from reference TRBV14 and TRBJ2-5): EAGVTQFPSHSVIEKGQTVTLRCDPISGHDNLYWYRRVMGKEIKFLLHFVKESKQDESGMPNNRFLAERTGGTYSTLKVQPAELEDSGVYFCASSPGSAETQYFGPGTRLLVL.